The next 20 T cell receptor beta chains were all read from a single sample in a study of blood T cells in healthy people across ages. Using a J-beta primer mix together with a sample-barcoded 5' primer, a second PCR was run for roughly 6 to 11 cycles. TCRdb reanalysed the 5' RACE reads using MiXCR and keeps one entry per CDR3 protein. The profile shows about 780,000 distinct CDR3 sequences, 46% of them singletons. Sequencing input: blood. The receptors originated from a man at least 80 years old in good health.

This sequence joins TRBV28 and TRBJ1-5; maybe TRBD1 (5 bases). Germline assignment: CDR1 MDHEN and CDR2 SYDVKM. Trimming pared 5 bases from V and 0 bases from J, leaving 23 bases between. The CDR3 contains 19 residues. The CDR3 spells CASSQRLQVWGLSNQPQHF. In DNA, the CDR3 is TGTGCCAGCAGTCAACGGTTACAGGTTTGGGGACTTAGCAATCAGCCCCAGCATTTT.

V and J are TRBV20-1 and TRBJ2-5, with 8 bases fitting TRBD2. CDR1 and CDR2 from the germline V gene are DFQATT and SNEGSKA (reference sequence). Trimming removed 1 base from V and 2 bases from J; junction bases left unmatched: 3. This CDR3 comprises 14 residues. CDR3 residues: CSARASGLQETQYF. CDR3 in DNA: TGCAGTGCTAGAGCTAGCGGGCTTCAAGAGACCCAGTACTTC.

The CDR3 protein is CASSPTGGRGEAFF. In DNA, the CDR3 is TGTGCCAGCAGTCCAACAGGGGGCCGGGGTGAAGCTTTCTTT. The chain is built from TRBV4-2 and TRBJ1-1; 9 nucleotides agree with TRBD1. The trim removed 6 bases at V and 7 bases at J, leaving 9 bases unmatched. The V gene's germline CDR1 is LGHNA and CDR2 YNFKEQ. The CDR3 runs 14 residues.

The chain combines TRBV12-3 or TRBV12-4 with TRBJ2-1; no reliable D call. This CDR3 contains 14 residues. The ends were cut back, 7 bases at V and 4 bases at J, with 14 bases in the middle. The CDR3 DNA follows: TGTGCCAGCACCTCCGACTCAGAGTACAATGAGCAGTTCTTC. It yields the protein CASTSDSEYNEQFF.

This sequence joins TRBV20-1 and TRBJ2-4; 7 nucleotides agree with TRBD2. The germline V gene has CDR1 DFQATT and CDR2 SNEGSKA (reference sequence). CDR3 length: 16 amino acids. After removal of 0 bases from V and 0 bases from J, the junction contained 5 bases not matched to a gene. CDR3 sequence (DNA): TGCAGTGCTAGAGATCATGGGGGGGTAGCCAAAAACATTCAGTACTTC. This encodes CSARDHGGVAKNIQYF.

The V and J genes are TRBV3-1 and TRBJ2-5, with TRBD1 matching over 7 bases. This CDR3 region has 18 residues. The junction had 15 bases not matched to a gene; V was cut back by 4 bases and J by 1 base. Per germline, CDR1 LGHDT and CDR2 YNNKEL (reference sequence). CDR3: CASSPGGGLGRRQETQYF. The CDR3 DNA follows: TGTGCCAGCAGCCCAGGGGGTGGTTTAGGACGACGCCAAGAGACCCAGTACTTC.

The rearrangement joins TRBV18 to TRBJ2-7; D possibly corresponds to TRBD2 (5 bases). This CDR3 comprises 15 residues. The V gene's germline CDR1 is KGHSH and CDR2 LQKENI. Trimming shortened V by 2 bases and J by 6 bases, and 17 bases separated the two germline ends. CDR3 loop: CASSPTRDQISEQYF. The CDR3 DNA reads TGTGCCAGCTCACCAACGAGGGATCAAATTAGCGAGCAGTACTTC.

This clonotype was picked up a small number of times. The chain is built from TRBV28 and TRBJ2-7, with 8 positions matching TRBD1. The CDR3 runs 16 residues. The germline gives CDR1 MDHEN, CDR2 SYDVKM. Unmatched junction bases numbered 10, after V lost 6 bases and J lost 0 bases. In DNA, the CDR3 is TGTGCCAGCAGGGTTTCGGGACAGGCTTCCTCCTACGAGCAGTACTTC. It encodes CASRVSGQASSYEQYF.

CDR3 residues: CSATPPASGSGHSYEQYF. The DNA of the CDR3 is TGCAGTGCTACCCCACCGGCTAGCGGGAGCGGCCATTCCTACGAGCAGTACTTC. The gene calls are TRBV20-1 and TRBJ2-7, with 10 bases that match TRBD2. In germline, CDR1 is DFQATT, CDR2 SNEGSKA (reference sequence). This CDR3 region has 18 residues. V trimming: 4 bases; J trimming: 1 base; junction bases outside the gene matches: 16.

This clonotype was seen more than once but under ten times. This rearrangement joins TRBV7-2 to TRBJ2-7; D is ambiguous. The CDR3 sequence is 16 residues long. The V gene's germline CDR1 is SGHTA and CDR2 FQGNSA. The ends were cut back, 0 bases at V and 2 bases at J, with 14 bases in the middle. For the CDR3, the DNA is TGTGCCAGCAGCTTAGCTCGGTCAGCGCGAGCCTACGAGCAGTACTTC. This sequence encodes CASSLARSARAYEQYF.

This clonotype was picked up a small number of times. The CDR3 spells CASSLVAEGEQYF. CDR3 nucleotide sequence: TGCGCCAGCAGCTTGGTCGCGGAAGGGGAGCAGTACTTC. This rearrangement joins TRBV5-1 to TRBJ2-5; D possibly matches TRBD1 or TRBD2 (5 bases each). The germline V gene encodes CDR1 SGHRS and CDR2 YFSETQ. V shed 0 bases and J shed 11 bases, with 14 bases lying between them. The CDR3 extends over 13 amino acids.

This chain connects TRBV6-4 to TRBJ1-2; possible D gene TRBD1, 5 bases. From germline, CDR1 is MRHNA and CDR2 SNTAGT. The CDR3 consists of 13 residues. Trimming stripped 6 bases from V and 3 bases from J, with 11 bases between. The chain's CDR3 is CASRDDRYYGYTF. DNA of the CDR3: TGTGCCAGCAGAGACGACAGATACTATGGCTACACCTTC.

With respect to this clonotype: Being one base from a much bigger clone, this may be a read error. The V and J genes are TRBV12-3 or TRBV12-4 and TRBJ2-1; perhaps TRBD2 as D (6 bases). This CDR3 is built from 15 residues. Trimming cost V 6 bases and J 9 bases, with 21 bases left between them. CDR3 sequence reads: CASRRGLPLLGEQFF. Written as DNA, the CDR3 is TGTGCCAGCAGACGGGGACTGCCCCTTCTCGGTGAGCAGTTCTTC.

This clonotype was recorded at least ten times. The V gene is TRBV5-1, the J gene TRBJ2-1, with unresolved D. Between the trimmed V and J ends, which lost 1 base and 7 bases, there was a span of 15 bases. Germline V lookup: CDR1 SGHRS, CDR2 YFSETQ. This CDR3 contains 15 residues. The CDR3 nucleotides are TGCGCCAGCAGCTTGTCCCGGGCCTTAAGGAATGAGCAGTTCTTC. Translation: CASSLSRALRNEQFF.

This clonotype was counted only a few times. V and J are TRBV28 and TRBJ2-1; D might be TRBD1 (7 bases). Trimming pared 6 bases from V and 1 base from J, leaving 13 bases between. Germline CDR1 and CDR2: MDHEN and SYDVKM. The length of the CDR3 is 15 residues. CDR3 in DNA: TGTGCCAGCAGCCGGGGGACAGATTCCTACAATGAGCAGTTCTTC. Residues: CASSRGTDSYNEQFF.

This clonotype has just a few counts. CDR3 nucleotide sequence: TGTGCCAGCCACATAAGCCGGGTAGCAACTGAAGCTTTCTTT. Translation gives CASHISRVATEAFF. The chain links TRBV7-8 to TRBJ1-1; D not resolved. Germline loops: CDR1 SGHVS, CDR2 FQNEAQ. The CDR3 is made up of 14 amino acids. Trimming left V 8 bases short and J 5 bases short, with 18 bases between.

This chain uses TRBV24-1 with TRBJ2-1; TRBD2 agrees at 9 bases. The germline gives CDR1 KGHDR, CDR2 SFDVKD. V was pared by 5 bases and J by 0 bases, with 10 bases of the junction left unmatched. The CDR3 extends over 18 amino acids. The CDR3 nucleotides read TGTGCCACCAGTGCGAGCCTAGCGGGGATAAGCTCCTACAATGAGCAGTTCTTC. Translating it yields CATSASLAGISSYNEQFF.

The chain employs TRBV4-3 and TRBJ2-7, with 8 bases fitting TRBD1. The ends lost 0 bases at V and 1 base at J; junction bases unmatched: 5. This CDR3 comprises 16 residues. Germline CDR1 reads LGHNA; CDR2 reads YSLEER. For the CDR3, the DNA is TGCGCCAGCAGCCAAGATTACGGGACAGGATCCTACGAGCAGTACTTC. It yields the protein CASSQDYGTGSYEQYF.

This rearrangement joins TRBV30 to TRBJ1-4, with D uncertain. The ends were cut back, 8 bases at V and 7 bases at J, with 20 bases in the middle. CDR1 is GTSNPN, CDR2 SVGIG, per germline (reference sequence). There are 14 residues in the CDR3. CDR3 in amino acids: CAALAGHLAEKLFF. The DNA of the CDR3 is TGTGCCGCACTTGCTGGCCACCTCGCTGAAAAACTGTTTTTT.

The table lists this clonotype with a few counts. This chain connects TRBV29-1 to TRBJ2-1, with 8 bases lining up with TRBD1. The germline V gene encodes CDR1 SQVTM and CDR2 ANQGSEA. The CDR3 sequence is 17 residues long. V shed 5 bases and J 7 bases; nucleotides not matched to a gene: 19. The CDR3 is CSVPPGTGTIGMNEQFF. In DNA, the CDR3 is TGCAGCGTTCCCCCCGGGACAGGCACAATCGGAATGAATGAGCAGTTCTTC.